The subject of this entry is one T cell receptor (beta chain). The method was immunoSEQ multiplex PCR; TCRdb's version includes in-frame clones alone and lacks a portion of them. Of about 200,000 clones listed, around 84% are singletons. The CDR3 spans 13 residues. Per germline, CDR1 SNHLY and CDR2 FYNNEI. V lost 4 bases and J lost 9; bases outside the gene matches: 7. The sample is drawn from a study of blood T cell repertoires in COVID-19. Study at large: The cDNA or gDNA used as material had been derived from T cells, B-cell-depleted T cells, or PBMCs.

This rearrangement joins TRBV2 to TRBJ2-7; the match to TRBD2 covers 9 bases. The sample taken for sequencing was peripheral blood. This receptor was taken from a man aged 45 to 65 with active or convalescent COVID-19. DNA of the CDR3: TGTGCCAGCAGTGGAGGACTAGCGATGGTGCAGTACTTC. The encoded protein is CASSGGLAMVQYF.